Described below is a single TCR beta chain sequence and its context. This CDR3 spans 16 amino acids. Germline assignment: CDR1 SGHRS and CDR2 YFSETQ. Deletions cut 5 bases from V and 0 bases from J, with 17 bases between. These data belong to a study of cytotoxic CD8 clonotypes in ibrutinib-treated CLL. Libraries were prepared by immunoSEQ multiplex PCR; TCRdb keeps only in-frame clonotypes and omits some of them. The data contain 330,000 or so clones, about 64% of them seen just once; the ten biggest clones take up approximately 6%. Sequencing was performed on PBMCs, taken after 36 months of ibrutinib treatment. This TCR derives from a human donor with chronic lymphocytic leukemia. The chain links TRBV5-1 to TRBJ2-5, with a possible D match to TRBD1 (6 bases). CDR3 nucleotide sequence: TGCGCCAGCAGATCCGGACAGCCTTTGTACCAAGAGACCCAGTACTTC. It is translated as CASRSGQPLYQETQYF. Full variable domain (remainder filled in from reference TRBV5-1 and TRBJ2-5): KAGVTQTPRYLIKTRGQQVTLSCSPISGHRSVSWYQQTPGQGLQFLFEYFSETQRNKGNFPGRFSGRQFSNSRSEMNVSTLELGDSALYLCASRSGQPLYQETQYFGPGTRLLVL.